The next 27 T cell receptor beta chains were all read from a single sample in a study of blood T cell repertoires in COVID-19. Using immunoSEQ multiplex PCR, the repertoire was profiled, and TCRdb retains in-frame clones only, with some absent. The sample consists of over 85,000 clones, approximately 86% of them appearing once. The sequencing sample was made of peripheral blood. The receptors were sampled from a woman aged 50 to 60 with COVID-19, enrolled during active disease.

The J gene is TRBJ2-7, the V gene TRBV5-3, with 9 nucleotides matching TRBD1. TRBV5-3 is reported as an ORF; its role is uncertain. This CDR3 has 13 amino acids. Losses at the gene ends were 8 bases for V and 2 bases for J; bases not matched to a gene: 5. CDR3 protein: CASGGQGAYEQYF. The DNA of the CDR3 is TGTGCCAGTGGGGGACAGGGTGCCTACGAGCAGTACTTC.

In DNA form, the CDR3 reads TGTGCCAGCAGTGAAGCCCGGGGCCAAGAGACCCAGTACTTC. Protein: CASSEARGQETQYF. This chain uses TRBV6-1 with TRBJ2-5, with a tentative D call TRBD2 (5 bases). CDR3 size: 14 residues. V was cut by 0 bases and J by 1 base, with 6 bases left in between. Per the germline V gene, CDR1 is MNHNS and CDR2 is SASEGT.

This chain uses TRBV27 with TRBJ1-4; TRBD1 aligns across 7 bases. Trimming cost V 2 bases and J 8 bases; bases outside gene matches: 5. This CDR3 contains 14 residues. Germline assignment: CDR1 MNHEY and CDR2 SMNVEV (reference sequence). The CDR3 reads CASSLRGGREKLFF. CDR3 sequence (DNA): TGTGCCAGCAGTTTAAGAGGGGGCCGAGAAAAACTGTTTTTT.

CDR3: CAWSTYRNTEAFF. CDR3 coding DNA: TGTGCCTGGAGTACCTACAGAAACACTGAAGCTTTCTTT. This chain links TRBV30 with TRBJ1-1; unclear D gene. CDR3 length: 13 amino acids. V was cut by 2 bases and J by 2 bases, with 9 bases left in between. CDR1 and CDR2 (germline): GTSNPN, SVGIG (reference sequence).

The CDR3 region is CASRPISGTIPYEQYF. In nucleotides, the CDR3 is TGTGCCAGCAGGCCCATCTCCGGGACAATTCCCTACGAGCAGTACTTC. The rearrangement uses TRBV27 and TRBJ2-7, with D possibly TRBD1 on 6 matching bases. Trimming pared 6 bases from V and 2 bases from J, leaving 20 bases between. This CDR3 region has 16 residues. The germline V gene has CDR1 MNHEY and CDR2 SMNVEV (reference sequence).

V and J are TRBV19 and TRBJ2-7, with D tentatively TRBD2 (7 bases). This CDR3 has 14 amino acids. Trimming removed 3 bases at V and 2 bases at J, with 11 bases between. Germline CDR1 is LNHDA and CDR2 is SQIVND (reference sequence). CDR3 in amino acids: CASSIEGGPYEQYF. The CDR3, as DNA: TGTGCCAGTAGTATTGAGGGGGGGCCCTACGAGCAGTACTTC.

This clone was seen a few times. The V call is TRBV10-1, the J call TRBJ2-7, with D possibly TRBD2 on 5 matching bases. From germline, CDR1 is WNHNN and CDR2 SYGVQD (reference sequence). This CDR3 has 13 amino acids. Trimming took 2 bases from V and 2 from J, leaving 7 bases between them. CDR3 in DNA: TGCGCCAGCAGTGAGGACGGGACCTACGAGCAGTACTTC. This translates into CASSEDGTYEQYF.

The J gene is TRBJ2-7, the V gene TRBV7-9; D perhaps matches TRBD2 (6 bases). V shed 0 bases and J shed 0 bases, with 6 bases lying between them. CDR3 length: 14 amino acids. From germline, CDR1 is SEHNR and CDR2 FQNEAQ (reference sequence). CDR3 DNA: TGTGCCAGCAGCTTAGCCGGGGGCTCCTACGAGCAGTACTTC. Residues: CASSLAGGSYEQYF.

The chain combines TRBV2 with TRBJ2-5, with 9 bases fitting TRBD2. Germline V lookup: CDR1 SNHLY, CDR2 FYNNEI. Trimming took 4 bases from V and 7 from J; bases not matched to a gene: 13. The CDR3 spans 16 residues. CDR3 amino acids: CASSVSGGPTPGTQYF. The CDR3 nucleotides read TGTGCCAGCAGTGTTAGCGGGGGCCCGACCCCCGGGACCCAGTACTTC.

The chain carries TRBV15 and TRBJ2-1; 11 bases are shared with TRBD2. The CDR3 length is 15 residues. Germline CDR1 and CDR2: LNHNV and YYDKDF (reference sequence). J lost 4 bases, V lost 3 bases, and 2 bases had no gene match. As DNA, the CDR3 is TGTGCCACCAGCAGGACTAGCGGGGAATACAATGAGCAGTTCTTC. It codes for CATSRTSGEYNEQFF. The entire variable domain, with the rest obtained from reference TRBV15 and TRBJ2-1, is as follows: DAMVIQNPRYQVTQFGKPVTLSCSQTLNHNVMYWYQQKSSQAPKLLFHYYDKDFNNEADTPDNFQSRRPNTSFCFLDIRSPGLGDTAMYLCATSRTSGEYNEQFFGPGTRLTVL.

V is TRBV9 and J is TRBJ1-2; 9 bases are a match to TRBD1. CDR3 length: 19 residues. V was pared by 3 bases and J by 4 bases, with 19 bases of the junction left unmatched. Germline-derived CDR1 and CDR2 are SGDLS and YYNGEE. In DNA, the CDR3 is TGTGCCAGCAGCGGTAGGTTCCAAGGACAGGGGCCCTTAGGCTATGGCTACACCTTC. This encodes CASSGRFQGQGPLGYGYTF.

This rearrangement joins TRBV2 to TRBJ2-7; D remains unclear. The length of the CDR3 is 12 residues. Trimming took off 6 bases at V and 4 bases at J, with 10 bases between the two ends. CDR1 SNHLY and CDR2 FYNNEI come from the germline V gene. The CDR3 is CASRADGYEQYF. The CDR3 coding sequence is TGTGCCAGCAGGGCTGACGGGTACGAGCAGTACTTC.

This clone was observed a single time. The V and J genes are TRBV5-4 and TRBJ2-7; perhaps TRBD2 as D (6 bases). This CDR3 comprises 14 residues. Trimming left V 4 bases short and J 0 bases short, with 11 bases between. Germline CDR1 is SGHNT and CDR2 is YYREEE (reference sequence). The CDR3 coding sequence is TGTGCCAGCAGCCGGGACGGGAGCTCCTACGAGCAGTACTTC. Its translation is CASSRDGSSYEQYF.

The J gene is TRBJ2-3, the V gene TRBV9; 7 bases map to TRBD2. The CDR3 spans 16 residues. The trim removed 4 bases at V and 2 bases at J, leaving 10 bases unmatched. CDR1 and CDR2 (germline): SGDLS, YYNGEE. The CDR3 sequence: CASSPGLAVYTDTQYF. The CDR3 coding sequence is TGTGCCAGCAGCCCCGGGCTAGCGGTATACACAGATACGCAGTATTTT.

The chain is built from TRBV12-3 or TRBV12-4 and TRBJ1-2; no definite D call. The CDR3 length is 13 residues. V gave up 7 bases and J gave up 7 bases, with 16 bases separating them. CDR3 region: CASTKIRPGGYTF. CDR3 nucleotide sequence: TGTGCCAGCACTAAGATACGCCCAGGTGGCTACACCTTC.

This chain joins TRBV5-1 and TRBJ1-6, with no clear D. The CDR3 extends over 15 amino acids. The germline V gene encodes CDR1 SGHRS and CDR2 YFSETQ. The V and J ends lost 0 bases and 6 bases respectively, with 10 bases between them. The DNA for the CDR3 is TGCGCCAGCAGCTTGGGAGGGTCCAGTAATTCACCCCTCCACTTT. Amino acid sequence: CASSLGGSSNSPLHF.

V and J are TRBV14 and TRBJ1-3; 8 positions agree with TRBD1. This CDR3 contains 19 residues. From germline, CDR1 is SGHDN and CDR2 FVKESK. Trimming removed 4 bases from V and 0 bases from J; junction bases left unmatched: 14. The CDR3 loop is CASSPRDRSGIHSGNTIYF. The CDR3 DNA is TGTGCCAGCAGCCCTCGGGACAGGTCGGGAATCCACTCTGGAAACACCATATATTTT.

This chain joins TRBV27 and TRBJ2-1; 10 bases line up with TRBD2. The trim removed 5 bases at V and 5 bases at J, leaving 6 bases unmatched. The CDR3 consists of 15 residues. Germline CDR1 and CDR2: MNHEY and SMNVEV (reference sequence). CDR3 sequence: CASSPAGGPNNEQFF. DNA of the CDR3: TGTGCCAGCAGTCCAGCGGGGGGGCCAAACAATGAGCAGTTCTTC.

This chain connects TRBV4-2 to TRBJ2-7; D is unclear. V was shortened by 0 bases and J by 6 bases, with 12 bases between the two germline ends. CDR3 size: 14 residues. The germline V gene has CDR1 LGHNA and CDR2 YNFKEQ. CDR3 sequence: CASSQDRLVSEQYF. The DNA for the CDR3 is TGTGCCAGCAGCCAAGATCGCCTAGTCAGCGAGCAGTACTTC.

The genes are TRBV2 and TRBJ1-2, with 9 bases matching TRBD1. Per the germline V gene, CDR1 is SNHLY and CDR2 is FYNNEI. The junction had 10 bases not matched to a gene; V was cut back by 9 bases and J by 2 bases. The length of the CDR3 is 15 residues. The CDR3 nucleotides are TGTGCCAGAACCAGTCCCGGGACAGGGAACTATGGCTACACCTTC. Translation: CARTSPGTGNYGYTF.

DNA of the CDR3: TGTGCCAGCTCACCACCGGGGGGTTACGAGCAGTACTTC. Protein product: CASSPPGGYEQYF. The rearrangement links TRBV18 to TRBJ2-7; D might be TRBD2 (6 bases). V lost 0 bases to trimming and J lost 4 bases, with 7 bases between them. The germline V gene encodes CDR1 KGHSH and CDR2 LQKENI. This CDR3 contains 13 residues.

This chain uses TRBV11-2 with TRBJ2-7; possible D gene TRBD1, 6 bases. This CDR3 has 16 residues. Germline V gene sequence: CDR1 SGHAT, CDR2 FQNNGV. Trimming left V 4 bases short and J 2 bases short, with 18 bases between. This CDR3 is CASSSNRAGSTYEQYF. DNA for the CDR3: TGTGCCAGCAGCTCCAACAGGGCCGGGTCTACCTACGAGCAGTACTTC.

The J gene is TRBJ2-1, the V gene TRBV6-1; perhaps TRBD2 as D (6 bases). V shed 1 base and J shed 5 bases, with 18 bases lying between them. Germline V lookup: CDR1 MNHNS, CDR2 SASEGT. The CDR3 has 17 residues. In DNA, the CDR3 is TGTGCCAGCAGTGAAGGGGGACTCCCCTTTGGACACAATGAGCAGTTCTTC. This codes for CASSEGGLPFGHNEQFF.

The chain has TRBV27 and TRBJ2-3; 10 bases match TRBD1. The CDR3 covers 16 residues. Germline CDR1 and CDR2: MNHEY and SMNVEV (reference sequence). V trimming: 3 bases; J trimming: 0 bases; junction bases outside the gene matches: 3. DNA of the CDR3: TGTGCCAGCAGTTTTAGGACAGGGGGGAGCACAGATACGCAGTATTTT. It encodes CASSFRTGGSTDTQYF.

The rearrangement links TRBV6-6 to TRBJ1-2; D uncertain. Germline CDR1 and CDR2: MNHNY and SVGAGI (reference sequence). This CDR3 is built from 12 residues. The ends were cut back, 5 bases at V and 3 bases at J, with 7 bases in the middle. In DNA, the CDR3 is TGTGCCAGCAGTCTCGGGGACTATGGCTACACCTTC. Encoded protein: CASSLGDYGYTF.

The gene calls are TRBV20-1 and TRBJ1-4, with D hard to call. This CDR3 is built from 14 residues. The V end lost 3 bases, the J end lost 0 bases, and 8 bases lay between the germline ends. Germline-derived CDR1 and CDR2 are DFQATT and SNEGSKA (reference sequence). The CDR3, as DNA: TGCAGTGCTAGTTCCGTTGCAACTAATGAAAAACTGTTTTTT. As protein: CSASSVATNEKLFF.

This clone was detected once. The gene calls are TRBV4-2 and TRBJ2-1, with D uncertain. V lost 4 bases to trimming and J lost 2 bases, with 12 bases between them. The CDR3 length is 15 residues. The germline CDR1 and CDR2 sequences are LGHNA and YNFKEQ. CDR3 in amino acids: CASSLSGSTYNEQFF. CDR3 bases: TGTGCCAGCAGCCTTTCCGGGTCCACCTACAATGAGCAGTTCTTC.